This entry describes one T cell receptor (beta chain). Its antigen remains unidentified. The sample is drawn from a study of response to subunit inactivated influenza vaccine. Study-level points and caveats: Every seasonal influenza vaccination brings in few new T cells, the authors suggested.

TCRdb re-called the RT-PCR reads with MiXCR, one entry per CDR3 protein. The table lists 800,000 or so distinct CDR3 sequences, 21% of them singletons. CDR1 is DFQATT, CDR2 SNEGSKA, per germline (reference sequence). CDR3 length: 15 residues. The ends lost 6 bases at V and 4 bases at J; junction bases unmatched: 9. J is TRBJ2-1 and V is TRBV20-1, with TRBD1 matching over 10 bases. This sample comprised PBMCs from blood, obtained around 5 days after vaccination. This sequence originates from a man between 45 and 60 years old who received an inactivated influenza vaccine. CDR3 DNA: TGCAGTGCCAGGCGTGGGACAGGGGTATACAATGAGCAGTTCTTC. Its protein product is CSARRGTGVYNEQFF.